This TCR beta chain was captured in a study of monozygotic twins with inflammatory bowel disease. Study results and limitations: Especially with disease activity, IBD patients had fewer clonotypes in common with others than healthy twins did. Lower TCRbeta diversity (inverse Simpson) was seen in IBD patients than in healthy co-twins.

TCRdb reprocessed the 5' RACE reads, with one entry per CDR3 protein and no DNA. Found here are fewer than 550,000 distinct CDR3 sequences; the top ten clones hold 2% to 2.5%. As to this clonotype: Its specificity is unknown.

Germline V gene sequence: CDR1 DFQATT, CDR2 SNEGSKA (reference sequence). The CDR3 is made up of 14 amino acids. The clonotype was recovered from a human donor with ulcerative colitis or Crohn's disease, or a healthy co-twin of an affected twin (not recorded which). V and J are TRBV20-1 and TRBJ2-5; TCRdb's D call, TRBD2, is unchecked because there is no DNA. The material sequenced was blood. The CDR3 sequence is CSASGESSRETQYF.